The 23 T cell receptor beta chains reported below all come from one sample, sequenced in a study of blood T cell repertoires in COVID-19. TCRdb's table, derived via immunoSEQ multiplex PCR, lists solely in-frame clones and lacks some. The profile shows 200,000 to 250,000 clones, roughly 84% of them singletons. Sequencing input: peripheral blood. The receptors were sampled from a man over 45 who had recovered from COVID-19.

This chain joins TRBV6-5 and TRBJ1-2; the match to TRBD1 covers 10 bases. The CDR3 has 15 residues. Unmatched junction bases numbered 7, after V lost 2 bases and J lost 7 bases. Germline CDR1 reads MNHEY; CDR2 reads SVGAGI. CDR3: CASSYETGGVRGYTF. CDR3 nucleotides: TGTGCCAGCAGTTACGAGACAGGGGGCGTTCGTGGCTACACCTTC.

V gene TRBV18 combines with J gene TRBJ2-7; 10 nucleotides line up with TRBD2. After removal of 1 base from V and 5 bases from J, the junction contained 29 bases not matched to a gene. The germline V gene has CDR1 KGHSH and CDR2 LQKENI. CDR3 length equals 23 residues. The CDR3, as DNA: TGTGCCAGCTCACCACTTGGGGAAGGACTGAAAGCTTTCCCGGGACTAGCGTACCACGAGCAGTACTTC. It is translated as CASSPLGEGLKAFPGLAYHEQYF.

The chain uses TRBV27 and TRBJ2-1; 10 bases align to TRBD1. Germline loops: CDR1 MNHEY, CDR2 SMNVEV (reference sequence). V dropped 8 bases and J dropped 7; count of bases not matched to a gene: 8. CDR3 length: 14 residues. CDR3 loop: CASHDRGQRNEQFF. The DNA of the CDR3 is TGTGCCAGCCACGACAGGGGGCAGAGGAATGAGCAGTTCTTC.

The CDR3, as DNA: TGTGCCAGCAGCTTGAGACGGGGGAGAAGCTCTGGAAACACCATATATTTT. Its protein is CASSLRRGRSSGNTIYF. The chain joins TRBV7-8 to TRBJ1-3; possible D gene TRBD1, 5 bases. The CDR3 consists of 17 residues. The ends were cut back, 3 bases at V and 0 bases at J, with 15 bases in the middle. CDR1 SGHVS and CDR2 FQNEAQ come from the germline V gene.

The rearrangement links TRBV11-3 to TRBJ2-1; TRBD2 matches 11 bases. The CDR3 sequence is 15 residues long. The junction had 10 bases not matched to a gene; V was cut back by 7 bases and J by 8 bases. Per germline, CDR1 SGHNT and CDR2 YENEEA. In nucleotides, the CDR3 is TGTGCCAGCACCGCTACTAGCGGGAGTACCCATGAGCAGTTCTTC. This codes for CASTATSGSTHEQFF.

CDR3 sequence (DNA): TGTGCCAGCTCACCACGAGGGACTAGCGGGAGTGAGTCGCAGTATTTT. Amino acid sequence: CASSPRGTSGSESQYF. The chain joins TRBV18 to TRBJ2-3; TRBD2 agrees at 14 bases. The length of the CDR3 is 16 residues. Losses at the gene ends were 1 base for V and 10 bases for J; bases not matched to a gene: 7. Germline V gene data show CDR1 as KGHSH and CDR2 as LQKENI. The whole variable domain, filled in from reference TRBV18 and TRBJ2-3, reads NAGVMQNPRHLVRRRGQEARLRCSPMKGHSHVYWYRQLPEEGLKFMVYLQKENIIDESGMPKERFSAEFPKEGPSILRIQQVVRGDSAAYFCASSPRGTSGSESQYFGPGTRLTVL.

This sequence joins TRBV5-8 and TRBJ2-3; 8 bases match TRBD2. V lost 4 bases and J lost 0; bases outside the gene matches: 4. The V gene's germline CDR1 is SGHTS and CDR2 YDEGEE. The CDR3 runs 15 residues. CDR3 DNA sequence: TGTGCCAGCAGCAATAGCGGGAAAAGCACAGATACGCAGTATTTT. This codes for CASSNSGKSTDTQYF.

J is TRBJ2-2 and V is TRBV7-9, with D possibly being TRBD1 (6 bases). This CDR3 is built from 14 residues. Between the trimmed V and J ends, which lost 4 bases and 4 bases, there was a span of 10 bases. The V gene's germline CDR1 is SEHNR and CDR2 FQNEAQ (reference sequence). The CDR3: CASSSTGFTGELFF. The CDR3 nucleotides are TGTGCCAGCAGCTCCACAGGGTTCACCGGGGAGCTGTTTTTT. Filled out from reference TRBV7-9 and TRBJ2-2, the complete variable domain reads DTGVSQNPRHKITKRGQNVTFRCDPISEHNRLYWYRQTLGQGPEFLTYFQNEAQLEKSRLLSDRFSAERPKGSFSTLEIQRTEQGDSAMYLCASSSTGFTGELFFGEGSRLTVL.

This clone occurred once. V is TRBV2 and J is TRBJ1-2; perhaps TRBD1 as D (6 bases). Germline V CDR1 and CDR2: SNHLY, FYNNEI. Trimming removed 6 bases at V and 8 bases at J, with 16 bases between. The CDR3 sequence is 13 residues long. The CDR3 DNA reads as TGTGCCAGCAGCGACCGGACAGTCCGGGGCTACACCTTC. Its translation is CASSDRTVRGYTF.

The V gene is TRBV5-1, the J gene TRBJ1-6; the D gene is possibly TRBD1 (5 bases). V was trimmed by 0 bases and J by 2 bases, leaving 9 bases between them. This CDR3 comprises 16 residues. The germline gives CDR1 SGHRS, CDR2 YFSETQ. The CDR3, as DNA: TGCGCCAGCAGCTTGGTTGCGACAGCCTATAATTCACCCCTCCACTTT. Protein product: CASSLVATAYNSPLHF.

The chain has TRBV2 and TRBJ1-5; the D is unclear. CDR1 is SNHLY and CDR2 is FYNNEI in the germline V gene. The length of the CDR3 is 14 residues. V lost 4 bases and J lost 0, with 7 bases in between. This chain's CDR3 is CASSAGYSNQPQHF. DNA of the CDR3: TGTGCCAGCAGTGCGGGTTATAGCAATCAGCCCCAGCATTTT.

V and J are TRBV9 and TRBJ2-4; D may be TRBD1 (5 bases). Trimming took off 0 bases at V and 7 bases at J, with 14 bases between the two ends. The CDR3 length is 15 residues. Germline assignment: CDR1 SGDLS and CDR2 YYNGEE. The CDR3 region has the DNA TGTGCCAGCAGCGTAGCTTGGCAGGGTAGCAACATTCAGTACTTC. Residues: CASSVAWQGSNIQYF.

The chain recombines TRBV19 with TRBJ2-7, with TRBD1 matching over 10 bases. The V segment lost 3 bases and the J segment 1 base; nucleotides outside the gene matches: 12. From germline, CDR1 is LNHDA and CDR2 SQIVND (reference sequence). The CDR3 is made up of 18 amino acids. The DNA of the CDR3 is TGTGCCAGTAGTATGCTGGGACAGGGGATTCCTCCGTCCTACGAGCAGTACTTC. Translated: CASSMLGQGIPPSYEQYF. The full variable domain, completed using reference TRBV19 and TRBJ2-7, is DGGITQSPKYLFRKEGQNVTLSCEQNLNHDAMYWYRQDPGQGLRLIYYSQIVNDFQKGDIAEGYSVSREKKESFPLTVTSAQKNPTAFYLCASSMLGQGIPPSYEQYFGPGTRLTVT.

This rearrangement joins TRBV4-2 to TRBJ1-4; 10 bases fit TRBD1. The trim removed 1 base at V and 3 bases at J, leaving 2 bases unmatched. Germline-derived CDR1 and CDR2 are LGHNA and YNFKEQ. The CDR3 loop spans 16 amino acids. The CDR3 loop is CASSQGGTGANEKLFF. DNA for the CDR3: TGTGCCAGCAGCCAAGGAGGGACAGGGGCTAATGAAAAACTGTTTTTT.

The V and J genes are TRBV3-1 (or the pseudogene TRBV3-2) and TRBJ2-7, with D unclear. The germline V and J ends were trimmed by 1 base and 2 bases, with 6 bases remaining between them. Germline V gene sequence: CDR1 LGHDT, CDR2 YNNKEL (reference sequence). This CDR3 spans 13 amino acids. CDR3 sequence: CASSQGSTYEQYF. CDR3 in DNA: TGTGCCAGCAGCCAAGGTAGTACCTACGAGCAGTACTTC.

V gene TRBV4-1 combines with J gene TRBJ2-1, with a tentative D call TRBD2 (6 bases). The CDR3 covers 15 residues. Trimming took 6 bases from V and 6 from J, leaving 18 bases between them. CDR1 MGHRA and CDR2 YSYEKL come from the germline V gene. CDR3 sequence reads: CASSTEGLATNEQFF. CDR3 in DNA: TGCGCCAGCAGTACCGAGGGACTGGCCACCAATGAGCAGTTCTTC.

This chain uses TRBV19 with TRBJ1-2; D gene uncertain. The CDR3 is 14 residues long. Looked up from germline, CDR1 is LNHDA and CDR2 is SQIVND (reference sequence). V was cut by 5 bases and J by 5 bases, with 15 bases left in between. CDR3 coding DNA: TGTGCCAGTAGTGGTCCCAGAGGCCAGTATGGCTACACCTTC. This encodes CASSGPRGQYGYTF.

This clone was observed a single time. The sample has other DNA sequences that encode this CDR3 too. The CDR3 DNA reads TGTGCCAGCAGCTTAGGAGGTACCTCCTACGAGCAGTACTTC. Amino acid sequence: CASSLGGTSYEQYF. This chain links TRBV7-2 with TRBJ2-7, with no clear D. The V gene's germline CDR1 is SGHTA and CDR2 FQGNSA. CDR3 size: 14 residues. Deletions cut 1 base from V and 0 bases from J, with 7 bases between. Supplemented by reference TRBV7-2 and TRBJ2-7, the full variable domain reads GAGVSQSPSNKVTEKGKDVELRCDPISGHTALYWYRQSLGQGLEFLIYFQGNSAPDKSGLPSDRFSAERTGGSVSTLTIQRTQQEDSAVYLCASSLGGTSYEQYFGPGTRLTVT.

This clone was observed once. The chain uses TRBV7-2 and TRBJ1-1, with TRBD1 as a possible D gene (6 bases). This CDR3 has 16 amino acids. Trimming removed 5 bases at V and 3 bases at J, with 19 bases between. The V gene's germline CDR1 is SGHTA and CDR2 FQGNSA. The CDR3 sequence is CASSRRAGRGDTEAFF. CDR3 bases: TGTGCCAGCAGCCGGAGGGCAGGGAGGGGGGACACTGAAGCTTTCTTT. The entire variable domain, with the rest obtained from reference TRBV7-2 and TRBJ1-1, is as follows: GAGVSQSPSNKVTEKGKDVELRCDPISGHTALYWYRQSLGQGLEFLIYFQGNSAPDKSGLPSDRFSAERTGGSVSTLTIQRTQQEDSAVYLCASSRRAGRGDTEAFFGQGTRLTVV.

In its sample, this clone was seen once. This chain joins TRBV5-1 and TRBJ2-5; D possibly corresponds to TRBD1 (5 bases). Deletions cut 4 bases from V and 7 bases from J, with 11 bases between. The CDR3 runs to 12 residues. The V gene's germline CDR1 is SGHRS and CDR2 YFSETQ. The CDR3 loop is CASSQKGVTQYF. Here the CDR3 DNA reads TGCGCCAGCAGCCAAAAAGGGGTGACCCAGTACTTC. The full variable domain, completed using reference TRBV5-1 and TRBJ2-5, is KAGVTQTPRYLIKTRGQQVTLSCSPISGHRSVSWYQQTPGQGLQFLFEYFSETQRNKGNFPGRFSGRQFSNSRSEMNVSTLELGDSALYLCASSQKGVTQYFGPGTRLLVL.

The CDR3 spells CASSSTHLAEGGNGELFF. In DNA, the CDR3 is TGTGCCAGCAGCTCGACGCACTTAGCGGAGGGAGGTAACGGGGAGCTGTTTTTT. The chain links TRBV7-9 to TRBJ2-2, with a possible D match to TRBD2 (6 bases). Trimming cost V 4 bases and J 7 bases, with 25 bases left between them. The CDR3 loop spans 18 amino acids. Germline V CDR1 and CDR2: SEHNR, FQNEAQ (reference sequence).

The chain joins TRBV30 to TRBJ1-5, with D perhaps TRBD1 (6 bases). Deletions cut 0 bases from V and 7 bases from J, with 13 bases between. CDR3 size: 14 residues. CDR1 GTSNPN and CDR2 SVGIG come from the germline V gene (reference sequence). In DNA, the CDR3 is TGTGCCTGGAGTGTTTGGGGGGGACACCAGCCCCAGCATTTT. Its translation: CAWSVWGGHQPQHF.

The chain recombines TRBV5-1 with TRBJ2-7; 10 positions agree with TRBD1. Germline V gene lookup returns CDR1 SGHRS and CDR2 YFSETQ. V lost 6 bases and J lost 3; bases outside the gene matches: 6. The CDR3 is 14 residues long. CDR3 DNA sequence: TGCGCCAGCAACCACCGGGACAGGGGCTACGAGCAGTACTTC. It is translated as CASNHRDRGYEQYF.